This T cell receptor (beta chain) was captured by sequencing in a study of T-cell memory formation after mild COVID-19. One entry per CDR3 protein, called by TCRdb with MiXCR from the 5' RACE reads. Altogether 100,000 to 130,000 distinct CDR3 sequences are present, roughly 14% being singletons, with the ten largest covering roughly 40%. Notes on this clonotype: The antigen is undetermined. One junction end disagrees with the germline gene, perhaps due to a read error.

Whole-study findings and limits: Still unconfirmed is whether the second-wave clones peaking on day 37 recognized SARS-CoV-2. Cross-reactive memory appears to have joined, as suggested by some responding clones showing up in pre-infection memory. Clones that contracted from day 15 to 85 were balanced CD4/CD8, while later expanders leaned CD4+.

The TCR originated in a man aged 18 to 29 who had mild COVID-19 (a few samples of this study predate the infection). Cell type and time point are not known. The material sequenced was PBMCs or a T cell subset sorted from them (not recorded which).

The CDR3 here is CASSYRVTNEPQHF. The CDR3 DNA reads as TGTGCCAGCAGTTACAGGGTGACCAATGAGCCCCAGCATTTT. This chain connects TRBV6-5 to TRBJ1-5; D is ambiguous. The CDR3 loop spans 14 amino acids. Germline CDR1 MNHEY, CDR2 SVGAGI.